This T cell receptor (beta chain) is drawn from a study of tumor and adjacent non-tumor tissue in lung cancer. Study details: Aged about 30 to 76 years, patients included 10 men and about 5 women with stage I to III disease. Study findings and constraints: Tumor repertoires had a smaller top 100 clone share than normal lung.

No cell sorting was done before RNA was extracted from the tissue. The library came from three nested PCR rounds adapted from ARM-PCR protocols. TCRdb used MiXCR to reprocess the multiplex PCR reads, holding one entry per CDR3 protein. The table shows approximately 79,000 distinct CDR3 sequences, with 72% occurring only once. The V gene's germline CDR1 is MGHRA and CDR2 YSYEKL. This CDR3 spans 16 amino acids. As concerns this clonotype: The antigen is unknown. Germline is not matched at one junction end, which may reflect a read error.

The receptor was derived from a middle-aged woman with non-small cell lung cancer. The material sequenced was lung tumor tissue. The genes are TRBV4-1 and TRBJ2-2; 10 bases agree with TRBD2. CDR3 region: CASSQIWTSGSRELFF. CDR3 DNA sequence: TGTGCCAGCAGCCAAATCTGGACTAGCGGTTCTCGGGAGCTGTTTTTT.